Included here is one T cell receptor (beta chain) sequence, with context. CDR1 and CDR2 (germline): KGHDR, SFDVKD. The CDR3 spans 16 residues. The V gene lost 4 bases and the J gene lost 3 bases, with 16 bases spanning the gap. The data originate from a study of control samples from healthy donors and cancer patients. Measured with immunoSEQ multiplex PCR; TCRdb has only the in-frame clones, and not every one. The sample consists of 190,000 or so clones, 85% to 95% of them appearing once. Sequenced sample: blood. The TCR originated in a man aged 18 to 30 in good health. V usage is TRBV24-1 and J usage is TRBJ2-3, with D perhaps given as TRBD1 or TRBD2 (5 bases each). CDR3 region: CATSEGRGTGTDTQYF. As DNA, the CDR3 is TGTGCCACCAGTGAAGGGCGTGGGACGGGGACAGATACGCAGTATTTT.